The rows below give T cell receptor beta chains drawn from one sample of a study of cytomegalovirus exposure and HLA in healthy donors. Profiled with immunoSEQ multiplex PCR; TCRdb holds only in-frame clones, not every one. The table counts about 33,000 clones; 3% to 4% lies in the top ten. The sample consisted of PBMCs. These receptor sequences come from a man aged 40-55 years in good health and CMV-seronegative. The CDR3 runs from the conserved cysteine through the conserved F or W. The order of the fields is V gene, D gene, CDR3 length, J gene, CDR3 DNA, CDR3 protein. The D gene is left open where the match is weak.

TRBV11-2	TRBD2	14	TRBJ2-7	TGTGCCAGCAGCTTTCCCCAGGGACTAGACGAGCAGTACTTC	CASSFPQGLDEQYF
TRBV7-6	TRBD1	14	TRBJ2-7	TGTGCCAGCAGCTTAGGACAGGGGGCTTACGAGCAGTACTTC	CASSLGQGAYEQYF
TRBV7-2	TRBD2	15	TRBJ2-7	TGTGCCAGCAGCCCAGCTAGCGGGAGGGCCTACGAGCAGTACTTC	CASSPASGRAYEQYF
TRBV28	NA	14	TRBJ1-6	TGTGCCAGCAGTCTTAGGACTGAATATTCACCCCTCCACTTT	CASSLRTEYSPLHF
TRBV7-2	TRBD1	14	TRBJ2-7	TGTGCCAGCAGCTTAGTACAGGGGTCCTACGAGCAGTACTTC	CASSLVQGSYEQYF
TRBV5-5	NA	12	TRBJ2-7	TGTGCCAGCAGCTTGGGCGGATACGAGCAGTACTTC	CASSLGGYEQYF
TRBV30	TRBD1	15	TRBJ1-5	TGTGCCTGGAGTTATTCCGGGACAGTGAATCAGCCCCAGCATTTT	CAWSYSGTVNQPQHF
TRBV9	TRBD2	16	TRBJ2-3	TGTGCCAGCAGCGTACGGTCCAGCGGGAGTGTAGATACGCAGTATTTT	CASSVRSSGSVDTQYF
TRBV7-2	NA	14	TRBJ2-7	TGTGCCAGCAGCCCACAGGGTACTGCCTACGAGCAGTACTTC	CASSPQGTAYEQYF
TRBV18	NA	14	TRBJ2-1	TGTGCCAGCTCACCCACCAGCTCCTACAATGAGCAGTTCTTC	CASSPTSSYNEQFF
TRBV6-1	TRBD1	16	TRBJ2-7	TGTGCCAGCAGTGGCTCCCGGACAGGGGGCTGGTACGAGCAGTACTTC	CASSGSRTGGWYEQYF
TRBV29-1	TRBD1	14	TRBJ2-5	TGCAGCTCCATACGCACAGGGGCCCAAGAGACCCAGTACTTC	CSSIRTGAQETQYF
TRBV7-6	NA	13	TRBJ1-2	TGTGCCAGCAGCTTAGTAACAGGCCATGGCTACACCTTC	CASSLVTGHGYTF
TRBV4-1	TRBD1	16	TRBJ1-4	TGCGCCAGCAGCCAAGGACAGGGGTATGCTAATGAAAAACTGTTTTTT	CASSQGQGYANEKLFF
TRBV19	TRBD2	16	TRBJ2-2	TGTGCCAGTGGCTGGACGGGAGGTTCGAACACCGGGGAGCTGTTTTTT	CASGWTGGSNTGELFF
TRBV6-1	NA	15	TRBJ2-7	TGTGCCAGCAGTGACGATCAGAGGATCGGGAACGAGCAGTACTTC	CASSDDQRIGNEQYF
TRBV6-5	NA	15	TRBJ2-2	TGTGCCAGCAGTTTACGGGAGCTTGTCACCGGGGAGCTGTTTTTT	CASSLRELVTGELFF